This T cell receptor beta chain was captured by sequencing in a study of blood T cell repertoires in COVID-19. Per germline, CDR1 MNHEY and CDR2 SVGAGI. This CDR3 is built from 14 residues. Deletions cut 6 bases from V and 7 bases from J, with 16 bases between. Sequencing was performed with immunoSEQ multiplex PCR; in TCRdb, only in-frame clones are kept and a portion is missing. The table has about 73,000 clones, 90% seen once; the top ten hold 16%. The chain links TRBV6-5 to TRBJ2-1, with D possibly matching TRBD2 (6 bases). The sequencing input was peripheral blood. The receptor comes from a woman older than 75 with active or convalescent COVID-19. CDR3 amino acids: CASSLPGVANEQFF. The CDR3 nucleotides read TGTGCCAGCAGCCTTCCGGGGGTTGCGAATGAGCAGTTCTTC.